This T cell receptor (beta chain) was captured in a study of spatial heterogeneity in lung cancer. Study in general: Where available, sequencing covered follow-up PBMC samples, taken at a median of approximately 2 years after resection.

This clonotype has more than one count but fewer than ten. One entry per CDR3 protein results from TCRdb running MiXCR on the 5' RACE reads. The table has around 110,000 distinct CDR3 sequences, 9% to 15% seen once. Stated time point: blood at routine non-recurrence follow-up after resection. Unsorted tumor, nontumor lung tissue or cryopreserved PBMC supplied the whole RNA. The germline V gene encodes CDR1 KGHSH and CDR2 LQKENI. The length of the CDR3 is 14 residues. The ends were cut back, 6 bases at V and 0 bases at J, with 11 bases in the middle. The V and J genes are TRBV18 and TRBJ1-1; no clear D gene. Here the sequenced sample was PBMCs, taken at follow-up. This clonotype originated in a male donor with early-stage non-small cell lung cancer. CDR3 in DNA: TGTGCCAGCTCCTTCGAAACGCTGAACACTGAAGCTTTCTTT. Its protein is CASSFETLNTEAFF.